This T cell receptor (beta chain) appears in the sequencing data of a study of blood T cell repertoires in COVID-19. About the study: Material from acute and convalescent COVID-19 was sourced from the United States, Italy and Spain. PBMCs, B-cell-depleted T cells, or T cells were the source of the cDNA or gDNA that made up the material.

Original analysis: Using reference gene primer amplification, nucleated cell counts were estimated. Data came from immunoSEQ multiplex PCR; TCRdb stores just in-frame clones and leaves some out. V and J calls and clone size are given by that table; D and trimming were obtained from the DNA. The sample has 110,000 to 150,000 clones; roughly 85% are singletons. Germline loops: CDR1 SGHRS, CDR2 YFSETQ. The CDR3 is 16 residues long. V was clipped by 2 bases and J by 1 base; unmatched bases: 5. The chain carries TRBV5-1 and TRBJ2-7; 11 positions agree with TRBD1. The material sequenced was peripheral blood. This TCR came from a man aged 50-60 years with acute or convalescent COVID-19. The CDR3 loop reads CASSLGTGGPSYEQYF. The CDR3 region has the DNA TGCGCCAGCAGCTTAGGGACAGGGGGTCCTTCCTACGAGCAGTACTTC.